Shown below are 27 T cell receptor beta chains from a single sample sequenced in a study of blood T cell repertoires in COVID-19. The repertoire was sequenced with immunoSEQ multiplex PCR; TCRdb's copy has only in-frame clones and lacks some. The sample includes under 250,000 clones, 75% to 90% of them seen just once. Sequencing was performed on peripheral blood. The receptors here all came from a woman aged 65 to 85 with active or convalescent COVID-19.

The gene calls are TRBV19 and TRBJ1-4; D call uncertain. The germline V gene has CDR1 LNHDA and CDR2 SQIVND (reference sequence). The V gene lost 5 bases and the J gene lost 2 bases, with 15 bases spanning the gap. The CDR3 sequence is 16 residues long. The CDR3: CASSAMGRLTNEKLFF. The CDR3 nucleotides are TGTGCCAGTAGTGCTATGGGGAGGCTGACTAATGAAAAACTGTTTTTT.

This chain uses TRBV5-1 with TRBJ1-6; no definite D call. V was trimmed by 4 bases and J by 7 bases, leaving 9 bases between them. Germline values: CDR1 SGHRS, CDR2 YFSETQ. The CDR3 has 13 residues. CDR3 amino acids: CASSATDNSPLHF. The CDR3 DNA reads as TGCGCCAGCAGCGCAACAGACAATTCACCCCTCCACTTT.

The V and J genes are TRBV10-3 and TRBJ2-7, with D perhaps matching TRBD1 (6 bases). CDR1 and CDR2 (germline): ENHRY, SYGVKD. V lost 5 bases, J lost 6 bases, and 14 bases lay in between. This CDR3 spans 13 amino acids. CDR3 region: CAISYTRGGEQYF. The CDR3 DNA follows: TGTGCCATCAGTTACACCAGGGGCGGCGAGCAGTACTTC.

V and J are TRBV5-1 and TRBJ1-1, with D maybe TRBD1 (5 bases). Trimming pared 3 bases from V and 1 base from J, leaving 19 bases between. CDR1 SGHRS and CDR2 YFSETQ come from the germline V gene. The CDR3 sequence is 17 residues long. CDR3 coding DNA: TGCGCCAGCAGCTGGGGACTCAGGGTTGGGGAGAACACTGAAGCTTTCTTT. Amino acid sequence: CASSWGLRVGENTEAFF.

The rearrangement joins TRBV15 to TRBJ2-2, with TRBD1 matching 12 bases. CDR3 length equals 18 residues. The trim removed 5 bases at V and 6 bases at J, leaving 13 bases unmatched. Germline V CDR1 and CDR2: LNHNV, YYDKDF (reference sequence). The CDR3 coding sequence is TGTGCCACCAGCGGAAAACCGGGACAGGGGGCTCTGTCCGGGGAGCTGTTTTTT. This sequence encodes CATSGKPGQGALSGELFF.

This rearrangement joins TRBV18 to TRBJ1-1, with 7 bases matching TRBD1. Losses at the gene ends were 6 bases for V and 1 base for J; bases not matched to a gene: 2. The germline CDR1 and CDR2 sequences are KGHSH and LQKENI. The CDR3 spans 13 residues. CDR3 region: CASSRTGNTEAFF. The CDR3 region has the DNA TGTGCCAGCTCGCGGACAGGGAACACTGAAGCTTTCTTT.

V gene TRBV30 combines with J gene TRBJ1-3, with TRBD1 identical over 12 bases. The J segment lost 3 bases and the V segment lost 2 bases, leaving 11 bases of the junction unmatched. CDR3 length: 18 amino acids. Germline loops: CDR1 GTSNPN, CDR2 SVGIG (reference sequence). DNA of the CDR3: TGTGCCTGGAGTTTCTTCGGGACAGGGGGCAATTTTGGAAACACCATATATTTT. Protein sequence: CAWSFFGTGGNFGNTIYF. The entire variable domain, with the rest obtained from reference TRBV30 and TRBJ1-3, is as follows: SQTIHQWPATLVQPVGSPLSLECTVEGTSNPNLYWYRQAAGRGLQLLFYSVGIGQISSEVPQNLSASRPQDRQFILSSKKLLLSDSGFYLCAWSFFGTGGNFGNTIYFGEGSWLTVV.

This sequence joins TRBV28 and TRBJ2-7, with TRBD2 as a possible D gene (5 bases). CDR3 length: 12 amino acids. V dropped 5 bases and J dropped 5 bases, with 10 bases sitting between them. Germline loops: CDR1 MDHEN, CDR2 SYDVKM. The CDR3 is CASSITRNEQYF. The CDR3 DNA follows: TGTGCCAGCAGTATTACTAGAAACGAGCAGTACTTC.

The V and J genes are TRBV28 and TRBJ2-1; D not resolved. The V end lost 3 bases, the J end lost 5 bases, and 11 bases lay between the germline ends. Germline V gene data show CDR1 as MDHEN and CDR2 as SYDVKM. The CDR3 has 14 residues. CDR3: CASSLLVVDNEQFF. CDR3 in DNA: TGTGCCAGCAGTTTGTTAGTAGTTGACAATGAGCAGTTCTTC.

The sample holds one count of this clone. The rearrangement links TRBV7-9 to TRBJ2-2, with D possibly TRBD2 on 7 matching bases. The CDR3 has 14 residues. Germline V CDR1 and CDR2: SEHNR, FQNEAQ (reference sequence). The V end lost 3 bases, the J end lost 6 bases, and 11 bases lay between the germline ends. CDR3 loop: CASSFGGRSGELFF. The CDR3 DNA is TGTGCCAGCAGCTTCGGGGGGCGGTCCGGGGAGCTGTTTTTT.

The rearrangement links TRBV7-9 to TRBJ2-4; possibly TRBD2 for D (6 bases). The V end lost 1 base, the J end lost 1 base, and 8 bases lay between the germline ends. The CDR3 covers 15 residues. The V gene's germline CDR1 is SEHNR and CDR2 FQNEAQ (reference sequence). CDR3 amino acids: CASSLVREAKNIQYF. DNA of the CDR3: TGTGCCAGCAGCTTAGTTCGGGAGGCCAAAAACATTCAGTACTTC.

The V and J genes are TRBV12-3 or TRBV12-4 and TRBJ1-6, with D possibly matching TRBD1 (5 bases). V lost 8 bases to trimming and J lost 9 bases, with 11 bases between them. The CDR3 contains 12 residues. The CDR3 spells CASGAGSSPLHF. The DNA of the CDR3 is TGTGCCAGCGGGGCGGGGAGTTCACCCCTCCACTTT.

The chain uses TRBV20-1 and TRBJ2-2, with D uncertain. The CDR3 is 11 residues long. V lost 3 bases to trimming and J lost 6 bases, with 5 bases between them. Germline CDR1 reads DFQATT; CDR2 reads SNEGSKA (reference sequence). This CDR3 reads CSASRPGELFF. Here the CDR3 DNA reads TGCAGTGCTAGTCGTCCCGGGGAGCTGTTTTTT.

The chain recombines TRBV6-5 with TRBJ1-2, with 7 bases fitting TRBD1. The trim removed 6 bases at V and 4 bases at J, leaving 8 bases unmatched. CDR1 MNHEY and CDR2 SVGAGI come from the germline V gene. This CDR3 spans 14 amino acids. In DNA form, the CDR3 reads TGTGCCAGCAGAAGCAACAGGGGCTCCTATGGCTACACCTTC. It yields the protein CASRSNRGSYGYTF.

V gene TRBV5-1 combines with J gene TRBJ1-1; possibly TRBD1 for D (6 bases). CDR3 length: 15 amino acids. The germline gives CDR1 SGHRS, CDR2 YFSETQ. V gave up 6 bases and J gave up 4 bases, with 19 bases separating them. Here the CDR3 DNA reads TGCGCCAGCATACAGGGTGGGGGTCCGGGCACTGAAGCTTTCTTT. This sequence encodes CASIQGGGPGTEAFF. The variable domain in full, completed from reference TRBV5-1 and TRBJ1-1, reads KAGVTQTPRYLIKTRGQQVTLSCSPISGHRSVSWYQQTPGQGLQFLFEYFSETQRNKGNFPGRFSGRQFSNSRSEMNVSTLELGDSALYLCASIQGGGPGTEAFFGQGTRLTVV.

The chain joins TRBV6-6 to TRBJ2-3; D gene uncertain. This CDR3 contains 13 residues. CDR1 is MNHNY and CDR2 is SVGAGI in the germline V gene (reference sequence). V was trimmed by 1 base and J by 3 bases, leaving 5 bases between them. This CDR3 is CASSYYWTDTQYF. In DNA, the CDR3 is TGTGCCAGCAGTTACTACTGGACAGATACGCAGTATTTT.

Here the CDR3 reads CASSTSGGPETQYF. CDR3 sequence (DNA): TGTGCCAGCAGCACTTCGGGGGGGCCCGAGACCCAGTACTTC. The rearrangement joins TRBV7-2 to TRBJ2-5; TRBD2 aligns across 8 bases. Losses at the gene ends were 5 bases for V and 5 bases for J; bases not matched to a gene: 7. The CDR3 consists of 14 residues. Germline CDR1 is SGHTA and CDR2 is FQGNSA.

This chain links TRBV6-1 with TRBJ1-6; TRBD1 might be the D (5 bases). This CDR3 has 18 amino acids. Trimming left V 3 bases short and J 10 bases short, with 25 bases between. Germline V lookup: CDR1 MNHNS, CDR2 SASEGT. The CDR3 sequence is CASSELPSHLPQGSPLHF. The CDR3, as DNA: TGTGCCAGCAGTGAGTTGCCGTCCCACCTGCCTCAGGGCTCACCCCTCCACTTT.

The genes are TRBV4-2 and TRBJ1-2; 7 bases are a match to TRBD1. Looked up from germline, CDR1 is LGHNA and CDR2 is YNFKEQ. The CDR3 runs to 16 residues. J was trimmed by 1 base and V by 3 bases; bases with no gene match: 8. CDR3 region: CASSHFRDSLNYGYTF. The CDR3, as DNA: TGTGCCAGCAGCCACTTCCGGGACAGTCTTAACTATGGCTACACCTTC.

The genes are TRBV2 and TRBJ2-7, with 7 bases lining up with TRBD2. Trimming took 1 base from V and 3 from J; bases not matched to a gene: 9. Germline V gives CDR1 SNHLY, CDR2 FYNNEI. The CDR3 runs 16 residues. CDR3 DNA: TGTGCCAGCAGTGAAGGGGGGGGGACTGGGCGCTACGAGCAGTACTTC. This encodes CASSEGGGTGRYEQYF.

The chain carries TRBV13 and TRBJ2-1; D not certain. The CDR3 totals 11 residues. Looked up from germline, CDR1 is PRHDT and CDR2 is FYEKMQ (reference sequence). The V gene lost 5 bases and the J gene lost 8 bases, with 7 bases spanning the gap. The CDR3 protein is CASSRLYEQFF. In nucleotides, the CDR3 is TGTGCCAGCAGCCGCCTATATGAGCAGTTCTTC.

The chain couples TRBV5-5 to TRBJ2-1, with 15 bases matching TRBD2. The CDR3 is 16 amino acids. Trimming took 4 bases from V and 8 from J; bases not matched to a gene: 7. The germline gives CDR1 SGHKS, CDR2 YYEKEE (reference sequence). The DNA for the CDR3 is TGTGCCAGCAGCCTCCGGACTAGCGGGGGGGCCTATGAGCAGTTCTTC. This sequence encodes CASSLRTSGGAYEQFF.

A single count supports this clone. The chain combines TRBV3-1 (or the pseudogene TRBV3-2) with TRBJ1-5; 10 nucleotides agree with TRBD1. The CDR3 length is 14 residues. From germline, CDR1 is LGHDT and CDR2 YNNKEL (reference sequence). With 5 bases clipped from V and 6 bases from J, the junction kept 4 bases outside the gene matches. The CDR3: CASSETGGGQPQHF. For the CDR3, the DNA is TGTGCCAGCAGCGAGACAGGGGGCGGTCAGCCCCAGCATTTT.

This chain joins TRBV6-4 and TRBJ2-5; 9 bases map to TRBD2. The trim removed 4 bases at V and 5 bases at J, leaving 8 bases unmatched. The V gene's germline CDR1 is MRHNA and CDR2 SNTAGT. The CDR3 runs to 15 residues. The CDR3 region is CASSAGTSQWETQYF. The DNA for the CDR3 is TGTGCCAGCAGTGCCGGGACTAGCCAATGGGAGACCCAGTACTTC.

This chain connects TRBV27 to TRBJ2-1; D ambiguous. The CDR3 consists of 17 residues. Germline V gene lookup returns CDR1 MNHEY and CDR2 SMNVEV (reference sequence). With 5 bases removed from V and 0 bases from J, the gap between germline ends came to 17 bases. This chain's CDR3 is CASSALTRPTSYNEQFF. The DNA of the CDR3 is TGTGCCAGCAGTGCGCTAACGAGGCCGACCTCCTACAATGAGCAGTTCTTC.

The chain has TRBV10-3 and TRBJ2-2, with 13 bases lining up with TRBD2. The germline V gene has CDR1 ENHRY and CDR2 SYGVKD. V shed 7 bases and J 5 bases; nucleotides not matched to a gene: 7. CDR3 length: 16 amino acids. CDR3 coding DNA: TGTGCCATCACCGGACTAGCGGGGGCCTCAACCGGGGAGCTGTTTTTT. Encoded protein: CAITGLAGASTGELFF.

This clone was detected a few times. The chain is built from TRBV7-2 and TRBJ1-1; tentative D call: TRBD1 (5 bases). V gave up 1 base and J gave up 5 bases, with 14 bases separating them. Germline CDR1 reads SGHTA; CDR2 reads FQGNSA. This CDR3 spans 15 amino acids. DNA of the CDR3: TGTGCCAGCAGCTTAGGGGGTCGGGGGACGACTGAAGCTTTCTTT. Amino acids: CASSLGGRGTTEAFF.